This T cell receptor (beta chain) appears in the sequencing data of a study of blood T cell repertoires in COVID-19. For the study at large: Collection of acute and convalescent COVID-19 samples took place in the United States, Italy and Spain.

The CDR3 runs 14 residues. The germline V and J ends were trimmed by 6 bases and 3 bases, with 15 bases remaining between them. Germline loops: CDR1 MNHEY, CDR2 SVGEGT. In this sample, this clone is medium-sized. The data were produced by immunoSEQ multiplex PCR, yet TCRdb's version contains in-frame clones alone and is incomplete. The table has 45,000 to 55,000 clones, 65% to 90% seen once; the top ten hold around 28%. The V and J genes are TRBV6-2 or TRBV6-3 and TRBJ2-7; the D gene is possibly TRBD1 (5 bases). The source material was peripheral blood. This TCR came from a human donor in a cohort sampled during active COVID-19. The DNA for the CDR3 is TGTGCCAGCAGACCTGGCGGCAGGGACTACGAGCAGTACTTC. Amino acid sequence: CASRPGGRDYEQYF.